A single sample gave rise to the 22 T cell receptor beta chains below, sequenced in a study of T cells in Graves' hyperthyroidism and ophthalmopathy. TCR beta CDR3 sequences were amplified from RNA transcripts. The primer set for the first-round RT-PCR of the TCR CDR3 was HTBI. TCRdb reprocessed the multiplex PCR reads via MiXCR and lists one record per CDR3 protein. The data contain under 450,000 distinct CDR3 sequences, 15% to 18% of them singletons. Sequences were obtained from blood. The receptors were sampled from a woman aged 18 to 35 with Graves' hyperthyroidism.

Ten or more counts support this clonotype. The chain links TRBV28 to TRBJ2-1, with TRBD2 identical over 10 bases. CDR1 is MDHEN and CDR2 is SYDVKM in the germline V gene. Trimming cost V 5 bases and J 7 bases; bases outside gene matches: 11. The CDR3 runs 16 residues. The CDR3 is CASSHAGASGRNEQFF. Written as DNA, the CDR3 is TGTGCCAGCAGTCACGCCGGGGCTAGCGGGAGAAATGAGCAGTTCTTC. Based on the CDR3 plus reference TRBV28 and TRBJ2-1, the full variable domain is DVKVTQSSRYLVKRTGEKVFLECVQDMDHENMFWYRQDPGLGLRLIYFSYDVKMKEKGDIPEGYSVSREKKERFSLILESASTNQTSMYLCASSHAGASGRNEQFFGPGTRLTVL.

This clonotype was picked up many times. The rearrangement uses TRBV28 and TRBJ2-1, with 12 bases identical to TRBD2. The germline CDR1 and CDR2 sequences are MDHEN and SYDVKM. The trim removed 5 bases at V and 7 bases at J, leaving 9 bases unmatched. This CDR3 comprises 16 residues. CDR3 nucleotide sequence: TGTGCCAGCAGTCCTTGGCTAGCGGGAGGGATGAATGAGCAGTTCTTC. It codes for CASSPWLAGGMNEQFF.

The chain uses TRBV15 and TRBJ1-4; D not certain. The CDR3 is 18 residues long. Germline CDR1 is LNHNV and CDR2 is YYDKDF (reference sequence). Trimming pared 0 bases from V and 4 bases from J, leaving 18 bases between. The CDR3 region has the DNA TGTGCCACCAGCAGAGATTCAGGTCCCGCGAGGATTAATGAAAAACTGTTTTTT. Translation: CATSRDSGPARINEKLFF.

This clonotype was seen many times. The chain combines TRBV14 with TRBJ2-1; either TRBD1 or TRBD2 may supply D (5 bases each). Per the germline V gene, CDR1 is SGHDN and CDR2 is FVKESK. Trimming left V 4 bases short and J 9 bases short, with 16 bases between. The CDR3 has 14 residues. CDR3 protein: CASSPRWGSGEQFF. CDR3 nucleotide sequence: TGTGCCAGCAGCCCCCGGTGGGGGTCGGGTGAGCAGTTCTTC.

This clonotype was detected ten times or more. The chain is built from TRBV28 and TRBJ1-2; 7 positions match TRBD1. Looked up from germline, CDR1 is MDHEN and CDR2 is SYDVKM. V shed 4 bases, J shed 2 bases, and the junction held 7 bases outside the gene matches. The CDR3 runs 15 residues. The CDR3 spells CASSSPPTGNYGYTF. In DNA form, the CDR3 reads TGTGCCAGCAGTTCTCCTCCGACAGGGAACTATGGCTACACCTTC.

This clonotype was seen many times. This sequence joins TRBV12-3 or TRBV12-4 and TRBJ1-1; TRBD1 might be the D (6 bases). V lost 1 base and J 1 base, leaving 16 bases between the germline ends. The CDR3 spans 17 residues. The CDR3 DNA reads TGTGCCAGCAGTTTAGTGATGGGGGGCAGAAGGAACACTGAAGCTTTCTTT. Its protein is CASSLVMGGRRNTEAFF.

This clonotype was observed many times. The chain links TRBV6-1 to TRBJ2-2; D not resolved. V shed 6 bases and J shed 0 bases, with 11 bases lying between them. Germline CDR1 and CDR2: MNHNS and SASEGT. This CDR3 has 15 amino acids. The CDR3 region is CASRPDSTNTGELFF. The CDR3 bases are TGTGCCAGCAGGCCCGACTCCACGAACACCGGGGAGCTGTTTTTT.

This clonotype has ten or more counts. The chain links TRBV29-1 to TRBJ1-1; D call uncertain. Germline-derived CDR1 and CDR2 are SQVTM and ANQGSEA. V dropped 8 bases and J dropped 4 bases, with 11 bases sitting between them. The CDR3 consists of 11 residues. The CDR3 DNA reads TGCAGCCCAACATGGGGCACTGAAGCTTTCTTT. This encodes CSPTWGTEAFF.

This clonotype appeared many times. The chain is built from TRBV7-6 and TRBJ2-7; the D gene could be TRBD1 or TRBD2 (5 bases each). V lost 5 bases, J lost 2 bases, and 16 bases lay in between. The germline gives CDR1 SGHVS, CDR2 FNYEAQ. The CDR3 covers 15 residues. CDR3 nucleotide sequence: TGTGCCAGCAGCCCCAAGGGACGGGTCGCCTACGAGCAGTACTTC. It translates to CASSPKGRVAYEQYF.

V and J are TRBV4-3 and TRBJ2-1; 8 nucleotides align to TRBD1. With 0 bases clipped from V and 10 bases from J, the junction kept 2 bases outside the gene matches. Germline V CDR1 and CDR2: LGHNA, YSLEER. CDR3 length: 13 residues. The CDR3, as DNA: TGCGCCAGCAGCCAAGACCGGGACAGGGAGCAGTTCTTC. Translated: CASSQDRDREQFF.

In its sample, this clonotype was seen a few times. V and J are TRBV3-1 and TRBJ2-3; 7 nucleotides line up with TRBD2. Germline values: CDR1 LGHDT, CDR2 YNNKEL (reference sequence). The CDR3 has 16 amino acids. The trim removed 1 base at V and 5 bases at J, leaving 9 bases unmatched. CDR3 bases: TGTGCCAGCAGCCAAGGCCCCGGGAGGAGGGTAGATACGCAGTATTTT. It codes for CASSQGPGRRVDTQYF.

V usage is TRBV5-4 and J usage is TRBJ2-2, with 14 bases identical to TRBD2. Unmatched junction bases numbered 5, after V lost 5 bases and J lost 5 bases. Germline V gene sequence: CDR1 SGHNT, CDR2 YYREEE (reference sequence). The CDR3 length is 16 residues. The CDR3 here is CASRRLAGGRTGELFF. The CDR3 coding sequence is TGTGCCAGCAGAAGACTAGCGGGGGGGCGAACCGGGGAGCTGTTTTTT. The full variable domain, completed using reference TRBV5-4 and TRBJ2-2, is ETGVTQSPTHLIKTRGQQVTLRCSSQSGHNTVSWYQQALGQGPQFIFQYYREEENGRGNFPPRFSGLQFPNYSSELNVNALELDDSALYLCASRRLAGGRTGELFFGEGSRLTVL.

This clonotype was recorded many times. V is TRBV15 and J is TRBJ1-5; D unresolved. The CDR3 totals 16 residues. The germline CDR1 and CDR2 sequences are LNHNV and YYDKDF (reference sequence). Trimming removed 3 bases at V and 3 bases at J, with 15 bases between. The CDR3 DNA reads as TGTGCCACCAGCAGCTCCCCGGGGTTTTCCAATCAGCCCCAGCATTTT. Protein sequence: CATSSSPGFSNQPQHF.

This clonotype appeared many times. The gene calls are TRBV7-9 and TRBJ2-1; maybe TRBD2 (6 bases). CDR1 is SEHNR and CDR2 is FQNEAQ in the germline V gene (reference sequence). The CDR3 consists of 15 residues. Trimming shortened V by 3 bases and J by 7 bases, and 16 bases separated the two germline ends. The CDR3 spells CASSLSGHPGNEQFF. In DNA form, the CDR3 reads TGTGCCAGCAGCTTGAGCGGGCACCCCGGGAATGAGCAGTTCTTC.

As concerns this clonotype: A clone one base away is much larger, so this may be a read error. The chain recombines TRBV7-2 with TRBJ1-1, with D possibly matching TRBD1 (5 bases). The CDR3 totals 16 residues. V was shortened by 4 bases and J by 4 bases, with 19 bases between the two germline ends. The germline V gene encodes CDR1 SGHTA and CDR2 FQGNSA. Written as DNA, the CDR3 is TGTGCCAGCAGCTCATCGCCAGGGTTAGATACCACTGAAGCTTTCTTT. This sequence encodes CASSSSPGLDTTEAFF.

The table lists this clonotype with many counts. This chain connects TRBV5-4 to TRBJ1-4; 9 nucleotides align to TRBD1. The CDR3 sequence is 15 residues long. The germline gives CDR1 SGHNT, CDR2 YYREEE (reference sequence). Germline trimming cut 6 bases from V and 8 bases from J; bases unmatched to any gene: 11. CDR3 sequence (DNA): TGTGCCAGCAAGGTGACAGGGGGAGATAACGAAAAACTGTTTTTT. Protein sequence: CASKVTGGDNEKLFF. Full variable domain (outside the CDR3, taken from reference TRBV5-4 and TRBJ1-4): ETGVTQSPTHLIKTRGQQVTLRCSSQSGHNTVSWYQQALGQGPQFIFQYYREEENGRGNFPPRFSGLQFPNYSSELNVNALELDDSALYLCASKVTGGDNEKLFFGSGTQLSVL.

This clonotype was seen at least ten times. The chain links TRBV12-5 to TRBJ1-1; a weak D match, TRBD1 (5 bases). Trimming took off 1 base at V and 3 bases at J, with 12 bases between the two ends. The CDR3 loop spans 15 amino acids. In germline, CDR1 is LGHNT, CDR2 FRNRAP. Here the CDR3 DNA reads TGTGCTAGTGGTTTGGGGTGGGGGAGGGACACTGAAGCTTTCTTT. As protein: CASGLGWGRDTEAFF.

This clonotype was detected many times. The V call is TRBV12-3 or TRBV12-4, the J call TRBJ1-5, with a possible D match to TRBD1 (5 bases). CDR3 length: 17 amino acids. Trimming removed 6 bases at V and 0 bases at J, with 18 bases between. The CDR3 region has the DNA TGTGCCAGCAGCTTGTTCCGGGACCTATATAGCAATCAGCCCCAGCATTTT. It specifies CASSLFRDLYSNQPQHF.

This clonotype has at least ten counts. CDR3 coding DNA: TGTGCCAGCACCTTCGGCCCTTCATCTGGAAACACCATATATTTT. Translation: CASTFGPSSGNTIYF. This rearrangement joins TRBV7-2 to TRBJ1-3, with D unclear. V shed 7 bases and J shed 1 base, with 14 bases lying between them. The CDR3 spans 15 residues. Germline lookup yields CDR1 SGHTA and CDR2 FQGNSA.

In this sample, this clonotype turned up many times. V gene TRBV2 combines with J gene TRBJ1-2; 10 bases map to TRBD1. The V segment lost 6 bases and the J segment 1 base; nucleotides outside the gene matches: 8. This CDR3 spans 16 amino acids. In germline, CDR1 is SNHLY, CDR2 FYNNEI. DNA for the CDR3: TGTGCCAGCAGCCGGCCAGGACAGGGGGTTAACTATGGCTACACCTTC. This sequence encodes CASSRPGQGVNYGYTF.

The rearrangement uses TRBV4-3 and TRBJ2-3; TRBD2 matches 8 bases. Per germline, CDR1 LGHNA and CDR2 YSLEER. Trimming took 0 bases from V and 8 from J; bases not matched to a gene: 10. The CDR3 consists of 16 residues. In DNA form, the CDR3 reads TGCGCCAGCAGCCAAGAAATTCAAGCGGGGGCTGGTACGCAGTATTTT. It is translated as CASSQEIQAGAGTQYF.

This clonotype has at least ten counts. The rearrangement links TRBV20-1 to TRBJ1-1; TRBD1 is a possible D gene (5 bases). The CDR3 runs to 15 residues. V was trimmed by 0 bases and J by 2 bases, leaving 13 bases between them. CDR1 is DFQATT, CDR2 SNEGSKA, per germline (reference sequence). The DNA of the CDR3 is TGCAGTGCTAGAGAGGGGGGACGAGCTAACACTGAAGCTTTCTTT. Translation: CSAREGGRANTEAFF.